This entry lists 18 T cell receptor beta chains sequenced from one sample in a study of early T cells in non-severe SARS-CoV-2 infection. TCRdb reanalysed the 5' RACE reads using MiXCR and keeps one entry per CDR3 protein. The repertoire holds tens of thousands of distinct CDR3 sequences, 20% to 25% seen once, with 16% in the top ten. The source material was whole blood, sampled at baseline. Every receptor here comes from an adult who was a healthcare worker with PCR-confirmed SARS-CoV-2 infection or an uninfected control (not recorded which).

The chain uses TRBV12-3 or TRBV12-4 and TRBJ2-3; D is possibly TRBD2 (5 bases). The CDR3 extends over 15 amino acids. V lost 1 base, J lost 2 bases, and 10 bases lay in between. Here the CDR3 reads CASSLESGFTDTQYF. In nucleotides, the CDR3 is TGTGCCAGCAGTTTAGAGAGCGGATTCACAGATACGCAGTATTTT.

V is TRBV12-5 and J is TRBJ2-1, with D possibly being TRBD2 (5 bases). This CDR3 region has 16 residues. The germline V gene encodes CDR1 LGHNT and CDR2 FRNRAP. Trimming cost V 5 bases and J 1 base, with 15 bases left between them. This CDR3 reads CASGTTVGLSYNEQFF. The CDR3 nucleotides read TGTGCTAGTGGTACCACCGTAGGACTGTCCTACAATGAGCAGTTCTTC.

By share, this clonotype counts as medium-sized. The rearrangement joins TRBV20-1 to TRBJ2-5, with a possible D match to TRBD1 (6 bases). CDR3 length: 11 amino acids. The V gene lost 5 bases and the J gene lost 3 bases, with 7 bases spanning the gap. CDR1 and CDR2 (germline): DFQATT, SNEGSKA (reference sequence). In DNA, the CDR3 is TGCAGTGCTCCAGGGGAAGAGACCCAGTACTTC. Protein: CSAPGEETQYF.

This chain connects TRBV13 to TRBJ2-5; D assignment may be TRBD1 or TRBD2 (5 bases each). This CDR3 is 16 amino acids long. Germline lookup yields CDR1 PRHDT and CDR2 FYEKMQ (reference sequence). With 6 bases removed from V and 5 bases from J, the gap between germline ends came to 22 bases. The CDR3: CASREAGTIPRETQYF. DNA for the CDR3: TGTGCCAGCAGGGAGGCCGGGACCATCCCTCGGGAGACCCAGTACTTC.

This clonotype came up many times. The gene calls are TRBV19 and TRBJ1-3, with a weak D call TRBD1 (6 bases). Germline V CDR1 and CDR2: LNHDA, SQIVND (reference sequence). The V end lost 5 bases, the J end lost 14 bases, and 13 bases lay between the germline ends. The CDR3 loop spans 11 amino acids. In nucleotides, the CDR3 is TGTGCCAGTAGTGTACAGGGTACCGTATATTTT. Its translation: CASSVQGTVYF.

The chain couples TRBV5-1 to TRBJ1-2; TRBD1 might be the D (6 bases). CDR3 length equals 14 residues. The ends were cut back, 4 bases at V and 8 bases at J, with 18 bases in the middle. Germline CDR1 is SGHRS and CDR2 is YFSETQ. CDR3 sequence: CASSLTGALMGYTF. The CDR3 DNA is TGCGCCAGCAGCCTGACAGGAGCCCTTATGGGCTACACCTTC.

The V call is TRBV27, the J call TRBJ2-1, with D possibly being TRBD1 (5 bases). The CDR3 is 14 amino acids. The V end lost 1 base, the J end lost 4 bases, and 8 bases lay between the germline ends. From germline, CDR1 is MNHEY and CDR2 SMNVEV (reference sequence). The chain's CDR3 is CASSLWAGYNEQFF. The DNA of the CDR3 is TGTGCCAGCAGTTTATGGGCAGGGTACAATGAGCAGTTCTTC.

This clonotype has a count of ten or more. The J gene is TRBJ1-2, the V gene TRBV29-1; the D is unclear. The CDR3 contains 11 residues. Germline CDR1 SQVTM, CDR2 ANQGSEA. With 2 bases removed from V and 7 bases from J, the gap between germline ends came to 8 bases. Here the CDR3 DNA reads TGCAGCGTTGAATACCGGGGTGGCTACACCTTC. Its translation is CSVEYRGGYTF. The full variable domain, in which reference TRBV29-1 and TRBJ1-2 provide the parts outside the CDR3, is SAVISQKPSRDICQRGTSLTIQCQVDSQVTMMFWYRQQPGQSLTLIATANQGSEATYESGFVIDKFPISRPNLTFSTLTVSNMSPEDSSIYLCSVEYRGGYTFGSGTRLTVV.

This clonotype was counted a few times. The chain carries TRBV19 and TRBJ1-3, with TRBD1 matching 7 bases. The CDR3 is made up of 19 amino acids. Germline CDR1 reads LNHDA; CDR2 reads SQIVND (reference sequence). Unmatched junction bases numbered 20, after V lost 7 bases and J lost 2 bases. In nucleotides, the CDR3 is TGTGCCAGTAAGCCCACCGGGACAGTTACCCTACGAGCTGGAAACACCATATATTTT. Encoded protein: CASKPTGTVTLRAGNTIYF.

The table lists this clonotype with many counts. J is TRBJ2-7 and V is TRBV3-1; a weak D match, TRBD1 (5 bases). Trimming took off 1 base at V and 4 bases at J, with 17 bases between the two ends. Germline lookup yields CDR1 LGHDT and CDR2 YNNKEL (reference sequence). CDR3 length: 16 amino acids. CDR3 nucleotides: TGTGCCAGCAGCCAAGGTTACGAGACAGCATATTACGAGCAGTACTTC. Its translation: CASSQGYETAYYEQYF.

This clonotype turned up a few times. The rearrangement joins TRBV7-9 to TRBJ1-2, with 10 bases aligning to TRBD1. From germline, CDR1 is SEHNR and CDR2 FQNEAQ (reference sequence). CDR3 length equals 15 residues. Unmatched junction bases numbered 12, after V lost 8 bases and J lost 6 bases. The CDR3 reads CASSPRTGGIDGYTF. The CDR3, as DNA: TGTGCCAGCTCCCCTCGGACAGGGGGTATCGATGGCTACACCTTC.

The rearrangement links TRBV29-1 to TRBJ2-3, with TRBD2 matching over 13 bases. The V gene's germline CDR1 is SQVTM and CDR2 ANQGSEA. The CDR3 is made up of 16 amino acids. Losses at the gene ends were 3 bases for V and 3 bases for J; bases not matched to a gene: 6. The CDR3 loop reads CSVDGRLAGGTDTQYF. CDR3 sequence (DNA): TGCAGCGTTGACGGCCGACTAGCGGGGGGAACAGATACGCAGTATTTT.

This chain connects TRBV29-1 to TRBJ2-7; tentatively, D is TRBD1 (6 bases). The CDR3 has 12 residues. The germline CDR1 and CDR2 sequences are SQVTM and ANQGSEA. V was cut by 6 bases and J by 0 bases, with 9 bases left in between. CDR3 bases: TGCAGCGTGGGGGACAACTCCTACGAGCAGTACTTC. It yields the protein CSVGDNSYEQYF.

The rearrangement links TRBV12-3 or TRBV12-4 to TRBJ2-2; D unclear. The CDR3 loop spans 14 amino acids. The V and J ends lost 8 bases and 7 bases respectively, with 17 bases between them. CDR3 amino acids: CASGPLRAGGELFF. CDR3 DNA: TGTGCCAGCGGACCCCTTAGGGCCGGCGGGGAGCTGTTTTTT.

In this sample, this clonotype turned up a few times. The gene calls are TRBV6-1 and TRBJ2-3; 11 bases align to TRBD2. The CDR3 extends over 18 amino acids. The V and J ends lost 0 bases and 0 bases, in that order; junction bases with no gene match: 5. Germline V gene lookup returns CDR1 MNHNS and CDR2 SASEGT. The CDR3 sequence: CASSEALAGAISTDTQYF. For the CDR3, the DNA is TGTGCCAGCAGTGAAGCACTAGCGGGGGCTATTAGCACAGATACGCAGTATTTT.

In this sample, this clonotype turned up many times. The chain combines TRBV5-6 with TRBJ1-5; D is undetermined. Germline CDR1 reads SGHDT; CDR2 reads YYEEEE. The CDR3 totals 12 residues. The V end was cut by 0 bases, the J end by 5 bases, with 3 bases between. The CDR3 bases are TGTGCCAGCAGCTTGGGTGATCAGCCCCAGCATTTT. Encoded protein: CASSLGDQPQHF.

V gene TRBV3-1 combines with J gene TRBJ2-7; the D is unclear. Germline CDR1 reads LGHDT; CDR2 reads YNNKEL (reference sequence). CDR3 length: 14 residues. V was shortened by 0 bases and J by 2 bases, with 8 bases between the two germline ends. Written as DNA, the CDR3 is TGTGCCAGCAGCCAAGATCGCAACCCCTACGAGCAGTACTTC. Its protein is CASSQDRNPYEQYF.

V and J are TRBV18 and TRBJ1-1, with D possibly matching TRBD1 (5 bases). Germline V gives CDR1 KGHSH, CDR2 LQKENI. This CDR3 region has 13 residues. The V and J ends lost 4 bases and 4 bases respectively, with 10 bases between them. The CDR3 DNA reads as TGTGCCAGCTCACTAGGGGTCGGCACTGAAGCTTTCTTT. Amino acid sequence: CASSLGVGTEAFF.